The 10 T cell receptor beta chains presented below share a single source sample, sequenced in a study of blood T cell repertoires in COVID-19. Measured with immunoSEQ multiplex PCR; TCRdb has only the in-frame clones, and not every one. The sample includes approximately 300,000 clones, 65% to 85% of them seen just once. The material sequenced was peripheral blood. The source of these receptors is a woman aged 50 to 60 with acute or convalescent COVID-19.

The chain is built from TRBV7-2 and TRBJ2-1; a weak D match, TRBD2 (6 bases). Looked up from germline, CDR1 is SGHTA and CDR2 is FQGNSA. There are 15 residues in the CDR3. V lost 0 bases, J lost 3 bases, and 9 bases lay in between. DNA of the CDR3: TGTGCCAGCAGCTTAGCCTCGGGACTCTACAATGAGCAGTTCTTC. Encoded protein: CASSLASGLYNEQFF.

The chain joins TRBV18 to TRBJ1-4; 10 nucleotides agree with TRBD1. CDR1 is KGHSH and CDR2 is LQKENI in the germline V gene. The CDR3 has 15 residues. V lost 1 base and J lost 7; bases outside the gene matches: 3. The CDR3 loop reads CASSPRTGGSEKLFF. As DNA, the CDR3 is TGTGCCAGCTCACCACGGACAGGGGGGAGTGAAAAACTGTTTTTT.

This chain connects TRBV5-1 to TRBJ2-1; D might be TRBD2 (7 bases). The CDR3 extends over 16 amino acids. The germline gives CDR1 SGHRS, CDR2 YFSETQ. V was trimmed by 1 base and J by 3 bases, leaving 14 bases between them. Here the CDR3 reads CASSLSGGGNYNEQFF. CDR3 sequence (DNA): TGCGCCAGCAGCTTGTCTGGGGGGGGCAACTACAATGAGCAGTTCTTC.

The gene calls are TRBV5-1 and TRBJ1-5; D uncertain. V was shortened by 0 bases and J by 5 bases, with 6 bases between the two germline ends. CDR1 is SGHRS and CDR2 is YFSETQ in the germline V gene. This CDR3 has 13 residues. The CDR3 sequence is CASSLGGDQPQHF. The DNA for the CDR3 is TGCGCCAGCAGCTTGGGGGGAGATCAGCCCCAGCATTTT. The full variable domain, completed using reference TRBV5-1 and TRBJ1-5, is KAGVTQTPRYLIKTRGQQVTLSCSPISGHRSVSWYQQTPGQGLQFLFEYFSETQRNKGNFPGRFSGRQFSNSRSEMNVSTLELGDSALYLCASSLGGDQPQHFGDGTRLSIL.

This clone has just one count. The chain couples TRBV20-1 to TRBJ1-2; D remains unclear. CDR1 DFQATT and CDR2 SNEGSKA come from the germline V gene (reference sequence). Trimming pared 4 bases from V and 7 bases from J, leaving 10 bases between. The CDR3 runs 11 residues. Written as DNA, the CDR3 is TGCAGTGCTAACTTTCCCCGTGGCTACACCTTC. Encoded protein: CSANFPRGYTF.

CDR3 sequence: CASRTGISGNTIYF. In DNA, the CDR3 is TGCGCCAGCAGGACAGGAATCTCTGGAAACACCATATATTTT. The gene calls are TRBV5-1 and TRBJ1-3, with D tentatively TRBD1 (6 bases). This CDR3 spans 14 amino acids. Trimming shortened V by 5 bases and J by 0 bases, and 9 bases separated the two germline ends. The germline V gene encodes CDR1 SGHRS and CDR2 YFSETQ. The complete variable domain, with remaining parts taken from reference TRBV5-1 and TRBJ1-3, reads KAGVTQTPRYLIKTRGQQVTLSCSPISGHRSVSWYQQTPGQGLQFLFEYFSETQRNKGNFPGRFSGRQFSNSRSEMNVSTLELGDSALYLCASRTGISGNTIYFGEGSWLTVV.

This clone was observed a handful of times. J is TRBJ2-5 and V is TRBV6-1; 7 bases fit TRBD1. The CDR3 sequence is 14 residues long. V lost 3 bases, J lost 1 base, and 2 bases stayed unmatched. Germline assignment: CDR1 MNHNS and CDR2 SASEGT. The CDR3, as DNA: TGTGCCAGCAGTGAGGGGACAGCCCAAGAGACCCAGTACTTC. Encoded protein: CASSEGTAQETQYF.

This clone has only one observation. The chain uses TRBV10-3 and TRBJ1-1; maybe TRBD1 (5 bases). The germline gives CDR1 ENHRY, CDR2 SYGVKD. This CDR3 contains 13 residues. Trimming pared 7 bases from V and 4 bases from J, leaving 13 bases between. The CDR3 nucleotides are TGTGCCATCAAAGTTGGCAGGGCCACTGAAGCTTTCTTT. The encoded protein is CAIKVGRATEAFF.

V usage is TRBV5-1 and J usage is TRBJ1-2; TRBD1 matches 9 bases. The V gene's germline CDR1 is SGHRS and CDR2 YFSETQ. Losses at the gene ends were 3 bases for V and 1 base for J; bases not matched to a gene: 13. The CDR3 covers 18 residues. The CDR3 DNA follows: TGCGCCAGCAGCTCACTCTCCGGGACAGGGAGGGGTAACTATGGCTACACCTTC. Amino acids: CASSSLSGTGRGNYGYTF.

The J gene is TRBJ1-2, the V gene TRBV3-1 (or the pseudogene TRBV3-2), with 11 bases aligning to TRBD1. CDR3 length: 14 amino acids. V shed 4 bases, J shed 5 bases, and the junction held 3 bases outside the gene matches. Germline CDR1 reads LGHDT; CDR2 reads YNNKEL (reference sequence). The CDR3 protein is CASSRTGGRYGYTF. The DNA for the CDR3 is TGTGCCAGCAGCCGGACAGGGGGCAGGTATGGCTACACCTTC.